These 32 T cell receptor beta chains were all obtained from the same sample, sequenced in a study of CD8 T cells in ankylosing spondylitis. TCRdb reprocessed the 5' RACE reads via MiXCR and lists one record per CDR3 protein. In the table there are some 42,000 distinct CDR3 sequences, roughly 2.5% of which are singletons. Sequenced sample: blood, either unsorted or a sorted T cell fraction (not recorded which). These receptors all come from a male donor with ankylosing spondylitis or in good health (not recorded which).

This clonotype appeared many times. The DNA for the CDR3 is TGTGCCAGCAGCGTACAGGTACAGGCAGATACGCAGTATTTT. Amino acid sequence: CASSVQVQADTQYF. The V gene is TRBV9, the J gene TRBJ2-3; tentatively, D is TRBD1 (5 bases). This CDR3 region has 14 residues. Germline V lookup: CDR1 SGDLS, CDR2 YYNGEE. Trimming cost V 1 base and J 4 bases, with 10 bases left between them.

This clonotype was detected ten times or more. In DNA form, the CDR3 reads TGTGCCATAACACCGGGGACGGGGACTAGCGACGGTGGCACCCTAGACAATGAGCAGTTCTTC. This gives the protein CAITPGTGTSDGGTLDNEQFF. The V and J genes are TRBV27 and TRBJ2-1; 10 nucleotides agree with TRBD2. Germline CDR1 and CDR2: MNHEY and SMNVEV (reference sequence). CDR3 size: 21 residues. With 10 bases clipped from V and 5 bases from J, the junction kept 29 bases outside the gene matches.

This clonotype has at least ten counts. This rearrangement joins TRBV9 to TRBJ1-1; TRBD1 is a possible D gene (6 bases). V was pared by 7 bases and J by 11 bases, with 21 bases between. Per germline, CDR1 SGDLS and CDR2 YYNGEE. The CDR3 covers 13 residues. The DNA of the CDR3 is TGTGCCAGCGGCAAAGAGGGGGGCAATAAGGCTTTCTTT. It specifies CASGKEGGNKAFF.

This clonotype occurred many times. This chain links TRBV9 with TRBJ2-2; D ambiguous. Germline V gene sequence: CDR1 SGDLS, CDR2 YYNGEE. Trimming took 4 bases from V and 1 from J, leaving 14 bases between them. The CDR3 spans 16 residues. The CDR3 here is CASSPRPVLNTGELFF. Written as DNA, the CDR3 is TGTGCCAGCAGCCCCCGACCTGTCTTGAACACCGGGGAGCTGTTTTTT.

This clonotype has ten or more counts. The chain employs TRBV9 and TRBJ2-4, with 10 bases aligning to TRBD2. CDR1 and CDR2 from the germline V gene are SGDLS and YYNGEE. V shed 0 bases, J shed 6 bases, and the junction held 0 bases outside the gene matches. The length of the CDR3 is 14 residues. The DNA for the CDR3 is TGTGCCAGCAGCGTAGGACTAGCGGGAAACATTCAGTACTTC. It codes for CASSVGLAGNIQYF.

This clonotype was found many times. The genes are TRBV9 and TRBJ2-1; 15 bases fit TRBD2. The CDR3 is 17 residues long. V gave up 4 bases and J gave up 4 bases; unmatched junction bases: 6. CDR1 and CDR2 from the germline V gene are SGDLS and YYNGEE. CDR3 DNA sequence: TGTGCCAGCAGCCCGAGGACTAGCGGGAGGGGGTACAATGAGCAGTTCTTC. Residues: CASSPRTSGRGYNEQFF. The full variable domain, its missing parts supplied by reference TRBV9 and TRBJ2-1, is DSGVTQTPKHLITATGQRVTLRCSPRSGDLSVYWYQQSLDQGLQFLIQYYNGEERAKGNILERFSAQQFPDLHSELNLSSLELGDSALYFCASSPRTSGRGYNEQFFGPGTRLTVL.

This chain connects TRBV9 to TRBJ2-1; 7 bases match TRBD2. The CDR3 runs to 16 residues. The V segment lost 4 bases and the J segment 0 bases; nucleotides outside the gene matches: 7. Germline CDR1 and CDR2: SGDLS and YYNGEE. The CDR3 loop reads CASSWGGEGSYNEQFF. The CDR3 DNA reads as TGTGCCAGCAGCTGGGGGGGGGAGGGCTCCTACAATGAGCAGTTCTTC.

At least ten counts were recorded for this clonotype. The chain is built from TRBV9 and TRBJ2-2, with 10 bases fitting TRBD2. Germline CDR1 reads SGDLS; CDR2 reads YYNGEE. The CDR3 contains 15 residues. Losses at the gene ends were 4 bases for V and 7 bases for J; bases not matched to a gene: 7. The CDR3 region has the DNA TGTGCCAGCAGCCGGGGGCTAGCGGGAGTCGGGGAGCTGTTTTTT. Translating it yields CASSRGLAGVGELFF.

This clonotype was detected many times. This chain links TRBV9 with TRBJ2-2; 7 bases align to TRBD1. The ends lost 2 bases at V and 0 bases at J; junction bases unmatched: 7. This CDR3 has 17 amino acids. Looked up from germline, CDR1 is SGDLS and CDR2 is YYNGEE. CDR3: CASSVVPGQTNTGELFF. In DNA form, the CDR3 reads TGTGCCAGCAGCGTCGTCCCGGGACAGACGAACACCGGGGAGCTGTTTTTT.

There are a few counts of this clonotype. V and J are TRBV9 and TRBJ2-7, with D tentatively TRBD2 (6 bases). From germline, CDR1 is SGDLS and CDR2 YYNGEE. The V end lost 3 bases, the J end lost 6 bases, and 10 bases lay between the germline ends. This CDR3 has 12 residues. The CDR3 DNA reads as TGTGCCAGCAGCGGCCTGGGGGGCGAGCAGTACTTC. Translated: CASSGLGGEQYF.

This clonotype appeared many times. The DNA for the CDR3 is TGTGCCAGCAGCGCCGACCTTATTTACAGGGCTGGAAACACCATATATTTT. Amino acid sequence: CASSADLIYRAGNTIYF. The chain employs TRBV9 and TRBJ1-3; D is possibly TRBD1 (6 bases). The CDR3 extends over 17 amino acids. The V and J ends lost 3 bases and 2 bases respectively, with 18 bases between them. CDR1 is SGDLS, CDR2 YYNGEE, per germline.

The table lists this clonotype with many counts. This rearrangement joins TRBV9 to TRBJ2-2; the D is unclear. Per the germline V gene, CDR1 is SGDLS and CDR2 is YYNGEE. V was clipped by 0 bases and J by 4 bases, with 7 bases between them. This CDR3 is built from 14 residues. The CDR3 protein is CASSVAMPTGELFF. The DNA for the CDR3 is TGTGCCAGCAGCGTAGCTATGCCCACCGGGGAGCTGTTTTTT.

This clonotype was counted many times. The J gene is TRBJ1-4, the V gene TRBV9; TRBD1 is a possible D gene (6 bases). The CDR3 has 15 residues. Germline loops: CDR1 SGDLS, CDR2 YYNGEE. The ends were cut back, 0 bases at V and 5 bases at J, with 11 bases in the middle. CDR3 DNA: TGTGCCAGCAGCGTAGAGGGGGGACGAAATGAAAAACTGTTTTTT. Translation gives CASSVEGGRNEKLFF.

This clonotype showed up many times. CDR3 residues: CASSVDVSNFYEQYF. The CDR3 bases are TGTGCCAGCAGCGTAGACGTCAGTAACTTCTACGAGCAGTACTTC. This chain uses TRBV9 with TRBJ2-7; no clear D. Germline V gene lookup returns CDR1 SGDLS and CDR2 YYNGEE. CDR3 length: 15 residues. Trimming stripped 0 bases from V and 3 bases from J, with 13 bases between. The full variable domain, with the rest looked up from reference TRBV9 and TRBJ2-7, is DSGVTQTPKHLITATGQRVTLRCSPRSGDLSVYWYQQSLDQGLQFLIQYYNGEERAKGNILERFSAQQFPDLHSELNLSSLELGDSALYFCASSVDVSNFYEQYFGPGTRLTVT.

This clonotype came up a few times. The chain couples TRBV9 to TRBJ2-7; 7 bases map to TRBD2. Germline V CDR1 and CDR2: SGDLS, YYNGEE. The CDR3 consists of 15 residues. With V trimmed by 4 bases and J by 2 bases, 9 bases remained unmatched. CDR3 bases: TGTGCCAGCAGCCCGCTTGTGGGAGGGACCTACGAGCAGTACTTC. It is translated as CASSPLVGGTYEQYF.

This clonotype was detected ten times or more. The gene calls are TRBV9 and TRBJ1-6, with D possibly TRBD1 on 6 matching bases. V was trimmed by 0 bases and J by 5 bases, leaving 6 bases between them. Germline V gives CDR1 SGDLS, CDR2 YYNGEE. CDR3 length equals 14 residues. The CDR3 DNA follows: TGTGCCAGCAGCGTAGGACAGGATAATTCACCCCTCCACTTT. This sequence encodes CASSVGQDNSPLHF. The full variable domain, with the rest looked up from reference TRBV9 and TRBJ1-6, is DSGVTQTPKHLITATGQRVTLRCSPRSGDLSVYWYQQSLDQGLQFLIQYYNGEERAKGNILERFSAQQFPDLHSELNLSSLELGDSALYFCASSVGQDNSPLHFGNGTRLTVT.

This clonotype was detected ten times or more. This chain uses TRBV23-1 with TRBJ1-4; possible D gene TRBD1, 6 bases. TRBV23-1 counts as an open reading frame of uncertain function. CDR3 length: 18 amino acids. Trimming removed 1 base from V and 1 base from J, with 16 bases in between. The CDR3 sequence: CASSQLRRGRGTNEKLFF. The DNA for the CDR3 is TGCGCCAGCAGTCAATTGCGCAGGGGAAGAGGAACTAATGAAAAACTGTTTTTT.

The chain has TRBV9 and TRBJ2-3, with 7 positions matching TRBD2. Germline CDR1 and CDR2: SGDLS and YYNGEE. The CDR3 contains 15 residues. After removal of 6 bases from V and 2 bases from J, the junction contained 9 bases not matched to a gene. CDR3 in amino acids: CASNLGGRTTDTQYF. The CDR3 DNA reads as TGTGCCAGCAACCTGGGAGGGAGGACCACAGATACGCAGTATTTT.

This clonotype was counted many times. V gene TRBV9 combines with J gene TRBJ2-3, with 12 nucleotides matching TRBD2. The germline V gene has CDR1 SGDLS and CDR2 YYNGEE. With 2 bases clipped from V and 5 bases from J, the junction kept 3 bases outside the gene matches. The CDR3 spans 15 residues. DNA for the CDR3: TGTGCCAGCAGCGTCCTAGCGGGAGGGGTAGATACGCAGTATTTT. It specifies CASSVLAGGVDTQYF.

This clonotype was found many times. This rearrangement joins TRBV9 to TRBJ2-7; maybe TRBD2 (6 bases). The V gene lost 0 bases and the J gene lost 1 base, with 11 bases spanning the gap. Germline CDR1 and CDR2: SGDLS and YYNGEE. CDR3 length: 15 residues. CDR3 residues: CASSVGGDPSYEQYF. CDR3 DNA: TGTGCCAGCAGCGTAGGGGGGGACCCTTCCTACGAGCAGTACTTC.

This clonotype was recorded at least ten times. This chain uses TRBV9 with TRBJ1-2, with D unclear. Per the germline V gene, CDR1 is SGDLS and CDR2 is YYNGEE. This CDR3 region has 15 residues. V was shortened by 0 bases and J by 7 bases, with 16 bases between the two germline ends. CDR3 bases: TGTGCCAGCAGCGTAGAGACCCCCAGACTCGGTGGCTACACCTTC. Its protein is CASSVETPRLGGYTF. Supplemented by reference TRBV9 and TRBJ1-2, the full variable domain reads DSGVTQTPKHLITATGQRVTLRCSPRSGDLSVYWYQQSLDQGLQFLIQYYNGEERAKGNILERFSAQQFPDLHSELNLSSLELGDSALYFCASSVETPRLGGYTFGSGTRLTVV.

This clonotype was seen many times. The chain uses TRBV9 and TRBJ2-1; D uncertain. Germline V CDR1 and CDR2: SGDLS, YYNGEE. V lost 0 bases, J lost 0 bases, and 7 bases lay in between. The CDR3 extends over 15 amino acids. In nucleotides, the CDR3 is TGTGCCAGCAGCGTAGCCCCAGGCTCCTACAATGAGCAGTTCTTC. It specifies CASSVAPGSYNEQFF.

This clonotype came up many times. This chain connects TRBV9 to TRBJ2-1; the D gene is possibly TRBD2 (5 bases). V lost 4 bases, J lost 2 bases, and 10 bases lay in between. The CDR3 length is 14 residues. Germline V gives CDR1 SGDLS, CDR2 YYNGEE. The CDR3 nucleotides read TGTGCCAGCAGCCCCCCCGGGACCTACAATGAGCAGTTCTTC. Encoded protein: CASSPPGTYNEQFF.

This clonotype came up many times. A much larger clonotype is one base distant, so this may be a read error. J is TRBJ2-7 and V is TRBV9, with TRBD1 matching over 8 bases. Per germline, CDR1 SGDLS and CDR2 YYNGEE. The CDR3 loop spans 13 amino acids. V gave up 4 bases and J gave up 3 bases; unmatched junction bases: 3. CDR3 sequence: CASSLGQGYEQYF. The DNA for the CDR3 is TGTGCCAGCAGCCTAGGACAGGGCTACGAGCAGTACTTC. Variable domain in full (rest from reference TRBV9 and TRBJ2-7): DSGVTQTPKHLITATGQRVTLRCSPRSGDLSVYWYQQSLDQGLQFLIQYYNGEERAKGNILERFSAQQFPDLHSELNLSSLELGDSALYFCASSLGQGYEQYFGPGTRLTVT.

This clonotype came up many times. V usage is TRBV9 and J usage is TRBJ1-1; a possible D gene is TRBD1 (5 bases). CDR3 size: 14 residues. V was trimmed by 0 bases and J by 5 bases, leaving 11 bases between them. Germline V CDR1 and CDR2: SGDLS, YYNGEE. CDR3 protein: CASSVDTRGTEAFF. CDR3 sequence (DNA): TGTGCCAGCAGCGTAGATACTAGGGGAACTGAAGCTTTCTTT. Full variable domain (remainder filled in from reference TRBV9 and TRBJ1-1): DSGVTQTPKHLITATGQRVTLRCSPRSGDLSVYWYQQSLDQGLQFLIQYYNGEERAKGNILERFSAQQFPDLHSELNLSSLELGDSALYFCASSVDTRGTEAFFGQGTRLTVV.

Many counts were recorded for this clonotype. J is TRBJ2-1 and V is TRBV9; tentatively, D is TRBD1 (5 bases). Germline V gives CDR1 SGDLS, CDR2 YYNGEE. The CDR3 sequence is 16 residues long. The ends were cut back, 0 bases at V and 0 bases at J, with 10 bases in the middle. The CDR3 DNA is TGTGCCAGCAGCGTAGCAGCGCAGGGCTCCTACAATGAGCAGTTCTTC. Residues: CASSVAAQGSYNEQFF.

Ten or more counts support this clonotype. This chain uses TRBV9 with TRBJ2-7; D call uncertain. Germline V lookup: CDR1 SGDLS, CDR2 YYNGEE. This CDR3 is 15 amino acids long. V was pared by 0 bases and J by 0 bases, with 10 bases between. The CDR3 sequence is CASSVGVVPSYEQYF. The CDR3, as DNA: TGTGCCAGCAGCGTAGGGGTGGTGCCCTCCTACGAGCAGTACTTC.

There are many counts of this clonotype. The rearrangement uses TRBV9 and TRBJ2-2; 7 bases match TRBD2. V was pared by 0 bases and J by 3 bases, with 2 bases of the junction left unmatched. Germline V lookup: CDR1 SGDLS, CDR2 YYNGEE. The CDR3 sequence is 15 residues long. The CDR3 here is CASSVEGGDTGELFF. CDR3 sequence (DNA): TGTGCCAGCAGCGTAGAGGGAGGGGACACCGGGGAGCTGTTTTTT.

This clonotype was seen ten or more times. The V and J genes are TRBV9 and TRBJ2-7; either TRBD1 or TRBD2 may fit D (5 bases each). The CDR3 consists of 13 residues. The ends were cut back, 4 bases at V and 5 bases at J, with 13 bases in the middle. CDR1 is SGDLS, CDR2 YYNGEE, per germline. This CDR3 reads CASSPGWGNEQYF. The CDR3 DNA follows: TGTGCCAGCAGCCCCGGATGGGGGAACGAGCAGTACTTC.

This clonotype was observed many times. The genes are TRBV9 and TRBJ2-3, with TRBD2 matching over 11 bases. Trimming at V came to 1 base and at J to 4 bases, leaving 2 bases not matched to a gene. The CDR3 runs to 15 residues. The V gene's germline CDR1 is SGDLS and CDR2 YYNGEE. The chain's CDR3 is CASSVTSGSPDTQYF. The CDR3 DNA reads TGTGCCAGCAGCGTAACTAGCGGGAGTCCAGATACGCAGTATTTT.

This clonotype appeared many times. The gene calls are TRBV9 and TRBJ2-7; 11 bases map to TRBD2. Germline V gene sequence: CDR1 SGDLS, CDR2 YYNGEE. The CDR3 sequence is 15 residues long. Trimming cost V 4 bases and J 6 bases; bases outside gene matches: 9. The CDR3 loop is CASSPGLAGGLEQYF. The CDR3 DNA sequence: TGTGCCAGCAGCCCCGGTCTAGCGGGAGGTCTCGAGCAGTACTTC.

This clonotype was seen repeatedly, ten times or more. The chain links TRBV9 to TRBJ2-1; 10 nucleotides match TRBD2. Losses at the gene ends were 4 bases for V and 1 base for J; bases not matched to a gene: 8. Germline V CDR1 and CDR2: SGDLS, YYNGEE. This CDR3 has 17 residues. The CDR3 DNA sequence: TGTGCCAGCAGCAGCACTAGCGGGATAGGGTCCTACAATGAGCAGTTCTTC. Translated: CASSSTSGIGSYNEQFF. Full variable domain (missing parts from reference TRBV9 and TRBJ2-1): DSGVTQTPKHLITATGQRVTLRCSPRSGDLSVYWYQQSLDQGLQFLIQYYNGEERAKGNILERFSAQQFPDLHSELNLSSLELGDSALYFCASSSTSGIGSYNEQFFGPGTRLTVL.